Each of the 26 T cell receptor beta chains below was sequenced from the same sample in a study of CD8 T cells in Susac syndrome. With random hexamers, roughly 0.45 to 1 ug RNA was reverse transcribed. One entry per CDR3 protein results from TCRdb running MiXCR on the immunoSEQ multiplex PCR reads. The sample records 200,000 to 250,000 distinct CDR3 sequences, about 90% being singletons. Sequences were obtained from CD8+ T cells from PBMCs. The receptors were gathered from a human donor with multiple sclerosis.

The chain has TRBV27 and TRBJ2-3, with D perhaps assigned TRBD1 or TRBD2 (5 bases each). V dropped 5 bases and J dropped 6 bases, with 18 bases sitting between them. This CDR3 contains 15 residues. CDR1 MNHEY and CDR2 SMNVEV come from the germline V gene (reference sequence). The CDR3, as DNA: TGTGCCAGCAGTCCCCCGGGGCTCCTCGCGGATACGCAGTATTTT. This encodes CASSPPGLLADTQYF.

The table lists this clonotype with a count of one. This chain connects TRBV2 to TRBJ2-1; weak D call: TRBD1 (6 bases). CDR1 and CDR2 from the germline V gene are SNHLY and FYNNEI. This CDR3 contains 13 residues. V was shortened by 8 bases and J by 3 bases, with 11 bases between the two germline ends. The CDR3 protein is CASRDTDYNEQFF. For the CDR3, the DNA is TGTGCCAGCCGGGACACGGACTACAATGAGCAGTTCTTC.

This rearrangement joins TRBV25-1 to TRBJ1-2; D gene unclear. The ends were cut back, 4 bases at V and 7 bases at J, with 7 bases in the middle. The CDR3 has 11 amino acids. Germline V lookup: CDR1 MGHDK, CDR2 SYGVNS. CDR3 nucleotide sequence: TGTGCCAGCAGTGTAGGTGGTGGCTACACCTTC. This translates into CASSVGGGYTF.

The chain links TRBV27 to TRBJ2-6, with D unclear. Germline V gene sequence: CDR1 MNHEY, CDR2 SMNVEV (reference sequence). Trimming took 5 bases from V and 0 from J, leaving 8 bases between them. The CDR3 runs to 15 residues. The CDR3 DNA is TGTGCCAGCAGTCTCTGGACCTCTGGGGCCAACGTCCTGACTTTC. It specifies CASSLWTSGANVLTF.

This clonotype has a single count. The J gene is TRBJ1-4, the V gene TRBV12-3 or TRBV12-4, with D perhaps matching TRBD1 (6 bases). This CDR3 has 15 residues. V was clipped by 6 bases and J by 7 bases, with 18 bases between them. The CDR3 loop reads CASSPFVGGAEKLFF. The DNA of the CDR3 is TGTGCCAGCAGCCCCTTCGTGGGGGGCGCTGAAAAACTGTTTTTT.

The gene calls are TRBV5-1 and TRBJ2-7; TRBD1 might be the D (6 bases). The CDR3 is 14 residues long. Per germline, CDR1 SGHRS and CDR2 YFSETQ. The germline V and J ends were trimmed by 3 bases and 3 bases, with 13 bases remaining between them. CDR3 nucleotide sequence: TGCGCCAGCAGCTGGGGGCAGGGACACTACGAGCAGTACTTC. Translated, it gives CASSWGQGHYEQYF.

The rearrangement links TRBV7-9 to TRBJ2-2; D remains ambiguous. CDR1 and CDR2 from the germline V gene are SEHNR and FQNEAQ (reference sequence). V lost 3 bases to trimming and J lost 3 bases, with 8 bases between them. CDR3 length: 14 residues. CDR3 sequence: CASSLDGYTGELFF. CDR3 bases: TGTGCCAGCAGCTTGGACGGATACACCGGGGAGCTGTTTTTT.

The V and J genes are TRBV2 and TRBJ2-3; 9 nucleotides match TRBD2. With V trimmed by 2 bases and J by 1 base, 10 bases remained unmatched. The CDR3 is made up of 18 amino acids. The germline CDR1 and CDR2 sequences are SNHLY and FYNNEI. In nucleotides, the CDR3 is TGTGCCAGCAGTGAAATGCGGGAGGGACTAGCCGGCACAGATACGCAGTATTTT. Encoded protein: CASSEMREGLAGTDTQYF.

The chain is built from TRBV13 and TRBJ2-1, with unresolved D. The germline V gene has CDR1 PRHDT and CDR2 FYEKMQ (reference sequence). The CDR3 has 15 residues. V was pared by 3 bases and J by 0 bases, with 9 bases between. DNA for the CDR3: TGTGCCAGCAGCTTTGGAGAGAGCTCCTACAATGAGCAGTTCTTC. Amino acids: CASSFGESSYNEQFF.

The V gene is TRBV12-5, the J gene TRBJ2-1; TRBD2 matches at 8 bases. The CDR3 has 14 residues. After removal of 2 bases from V and 5 bases from J, the junction contained 2 bases not matched to a gene. Germline assignment: CDR1 LGHNT and CDR2 FRNRAP. CDR3 protein: CASGLLAGDNEQFF. The DNA of the CDR3 is TGTGCTAGTGGTTTGCTAGCGGGCGACAATGAGCAGTTCTTC. Full variable domain (remainder filled in from reference TRBV12-5 and TRBJ2-1): DARVTQTPRHKVTEMGQEVTMRCQPILGHNTVFWYRQTMMQGLELLAYFRNRAPLDDSGMPKDRFSAEMPDATLATLKIQPSEPRDSAVYFCASGLLAGDNEQFFGPGTRLTVL.

The rearrangement uses TRBV12-3 or TRBV12-4 and TRBJ1-1; D possibly corresponds to TRBD1 (5 bases). This CDR3 is 13 amino acids long. V was trimmed by 2 bases and J by 6 bases, leaving 10 bases between them. The CDR3 DNA reads as TGTGCCAGCAGTTTATCCTGGGGGGCTGAAGCTTTCTTT. It encodes CASSLSWGAEAFF.

The genes are TRBV10-3 and TRBJ1-1; perhaps TRBD1 as D (5 bases). The CDR3 length is 14 residues. Between the trimmed V and J ends, which lost 2 bases and 4 bases, there was a span of 11 bases. Germline loops: CDR1 ENHRY, CDR2 SYGVKD. Here the CDR3 DNA reads TGTGCCATCAGTGAGGGGACGTCTGGCACTGAAGCTTTCTTT. Translating gives CAISEGTSGTEAFF.

V is TRBV15 and J is TRBJ1-3; D unresolved. V was clipped by 0 bases and J by 0 bases, with 15 bases between them. This CDR3 is built from 18 residues. Germline CDR1 LNHNV, CDR2 YYDKDF (reference sequence). Here the CDR3 DNA reads TGTGCCACCAGCAGAGATGACAATCTGGGGAGCTCTGGAAACACCATATATTTT. Encoded protein: CATSRDDNLGSSGNTIYF. Combining the CDR3 with reference TRBV15 and TRBJ1-3 gives the whole variable domain DAMVIQNPRYQVTQFGKPVTLSCSQTLNHNVMYWYQQKSSQAPKLLFHYYDKDFNNEADTPDNFQSRRPNTSFCFLDIRSPGLGDTAMYLCATSRDDNLGSSGNTIYFGEGSWLTVV.

This chain joins TRBV12-3 or TRBV12-4 and TRBJ2-1; a possible D gene is TRBD1 (7 bases). The V end was cut by 6 bases, the J end by 6 bases, with 21 bases between. This CDR3 contains 16 residues. The CDR3 bases are TGTGCCAGCAGCCCACCCCCAGGGGGAGGAAGCAATGAGCAGTTCTTC. It yields the protein CASSPPPGGGSNEQFF.

The rearrangement joins TRBV18 to TRBJ2-2, with 13 bases fitting TRBD2. The CDR3 totals 18 residues. With 4 bases clipped from V and 6 bases from J, the junction kept 11 bases outside the gene matches. The germline V gene encodes CDR1 KGHSH and CDR2 LQKENI. CDR3 coding DNA: TGTGCCAGCTCACAAGGACTAGCGGGAGAGGTACATCCCGGGGAGCTGTTTTTT. This translates into CASSQGLAGEVHPGELFF.

DNA for the CDR3: TGTGCCAGCAGCTTAATCTATACAGGGACCCGAGAGACCCAGTACTTC. It translates to CASSLIYTGTRETQYF. V gene TRBV7-9 combines with J gene TRBJ2-5; possible D gene TRBD1, 6 bases. Germline V gene sequence: CDR1 SEHNR, CDR2 FQNEAQ (reference sequence). The V end lost 2 bases, the J end lost 4 bases, and 17 bases lay between the germline ends. The CDR3 is 16 amino acids.

J is TRBJ2-5 and V is TRBV6-6; 10 bases align to TRBD1. V lost 6 bases, J lost 4 bases, and 8 bases stayed unmatched. CDR3 length: 15 residues. Germline V gene data show CDR1 as MNHNY and CDR2 as SVGAGI (reference sequence). CDR3 region: CASSSGTGERETQYF. The CDR3 nucleotides read TGTGCCAGCAGCTCCGGGACAGGGGAACGAGAGACCCAGTACTTC.

The chain's CDR3 is CASSSTVSGNTIYF. CDR3 nucleotides: TGTGCCAGCAGCTCTACGGTCTCTGGAAACACCATATATTTT. The gene calls are TRBV9 and TRBJ1-3, with unresolved D. Trimming shortened V by 4 bases and J by 0 bases, and 8 bases separated the two germline ends. The CDR3 runs 14 residues. In germline, CDR1 is SGDLS, CDR2 YYNGEE.

This clonotype was counted a single time. The chain has TRBV6-4 and TRBJ2-1; 11 bases agree with TRBD2. Trimming removed 0 bases from V and 8 bases from J; junction bases left unmatched: 3. CDR3 size: 15 residues. The germline gives CDR1 MRHNA, CDR2 SNTAGT. CDR3 in amino acids: CASSDSTSGNDEQFF. The CDR3 region has the DNA TGTGCCAGCAGTGACTCGACTAGCGGGAATGATGAGCAGTTCTTC.

J is TRBJ1-3 and V is TRBV7-8; possible D gene TRBD1, 5 bases. V was pared by 1 base and J by 1 base, with 8 bases between. The germline V gene has CDR1 SGHVS and CDR2 FQNEAQ. This CDR3 has 15 amino acids. CDR3 nucleotide sequence: TGTGCCAGCAGCTTAGAAAGGGGATCTGGAAACACCATATATTTT. Translated, it gives CASSLERGSGNTIYF. Drawing the rest from reference TRBV7-8 and TRBJ1-3, the complete variable domain is GAGVSQSPRYKVAKRGQDVALRCDPISGHVSLFWYQQALGQGPEFLTYFQNEAQLDKSGLPSDRFFAERPEGSVSTLKIQRTQQEDSAVYLCASSLERGSGNTIYFGEGSWLTVV.

The genes are TRBV12-5 and TRBJ2-5; 8 bases are a match to TRBD2. Trimming cost V 6 bases and J 3 bases; bases outside gene matches: 9. The CDR3 is made up of 15 amino acids. Germline-derived CDR1 and CDR2 are LGHNT and FRNRAP. The CDR3 coding sequence is TGTGCTAGTGGCCCCTGGGGCGGGGGGAAAGAGACCCAGTACTTC. Translating gives CASGPWGGGKETQYF.

The chain employs TRBV29-1 and TRBJ1-2; 8 bases are a match to TRBD1. This CDR3 comprises 14 residues. The V gene's germline CDR1 is SQVTM and CDR2 ANQGSEA. Germline trimming cut 6 bases from V and 3 bases from J; bases unmatched to any gene: 9. The DNA of the CDR3 is TGCAGCGTACACACGGACAGGGAGGACTATGGCTACACCTTC. Amino acid sequence: CSVHTDREDYGYTF.

The rearrangement links TRBV6-2 or TRBV6-3 to TRBJ1-3; possible D gene TRBD1, 5 bases. With 6 bases removed from V and 0 bases from J, the gap between germline ends came to 30 bases. There are 21 residues in the CDR3. CDR1 and CDR2 (germline): MNHEY, SVGEGT. The CDR3 nucleotides read TGTGCCAGCAGACGACTTCGGACAACGAGGCCCGACCTGCACTCTGGAAACACCATATATTTT. Amino acid sequence: CASRRLRTTRPDLHSGNTIYF.

The chain joins TRBV24-1 to TRBJ1-5; D is perhaps TRBD1 (5 bases). Germline assignment: CDR1 KGHDR and CDR2 SFDVKD. The CDR3 contains 16 residues. V lost 4 bases and J 5 bases, leaving 17 bases between the germline ends. CDR3 sequence reads: CATSESPGREDQPQHF. The CDR3 DNA is TGTGCCACCAGTGAGTCTCCGGGACGCGAAGATCAGCCCCAGCATTTT.

The chain couples TRBV24-1 to TRBJ1-5; no firm D call. Germline CDR1 is KGHDR and CDR2 is SFDVKD. The V end was cut by 4 bases, the J end by 7 bases, with 7 bases between. The CDR3 covers 12 residues. CDR3 loop: CATSEEDQPQHF. The CDR3, as DNA: TGTGCCACCAGTGAAGAGGACCAGCCCCAGCATTTT.

The CDR3 region has the DNA TGTGCCAGTCAAATGGGGCAGGGAGGTGGCAATGAGCAGTTCTTC. It yields the protein CASQMGQGGGNEQFF. The V call is TRBV19, the J call TRBJ2-1, with TRBD2 as a possible D gene (6 bases). Trimming removed 8 bases at V and 6 bases at J, with 20 bases between. This CDR3 is built from 15 residues. Germline V gene sequence: CDR1 LNHDA, CDR2 SQIVND (reference sequence). Based on the CDR3 plus reference TRBV19 and TRBJ2-1, the full variable domain is DGGITQSPKYLFRKEGQNVTLSCEQNLNHDAMYWYRQDPGQGLRLIYYSQIVNDFQKGDIAEGYSVSREKKESFPLTVTSAQKNPTAFYLCASQMGQGGGNEQFFGPGTRLTVL.